This T cell receptor (beta chain) is drawn from a study of T cell repertoires in cytomegalovirus infection. Study-wide background: As its CMV epitopes, the study selected recently identified HLA-C-restricted and well-studied HLA-B-restricted targets. Matching HLA type, along with CMV infection, was indicated by public TCR beta signatures. Study-wide points: The cumulative frequency of public TCR beta families distinguished individuals who carried CMV together with the relevant HLA. HLA-C-restricted CMV-specific TCR beta clonotypes prevailed in the ex vivo response.

V shed 2 bases and J shed 8 bases, with 15 bases lying between them. Germline loops: CDR1 SEHNR, CDR2 FQNEAQ (reference sequence). The CDR3 has 15 amino acids. This clonotype appeared a few times. The antigen remains undetermined. TCRdb processed the reads anew with MiXCR; each CDR3 protein has one entry. The sample includes some 700,000 distinct CDR3 sequences, around 35% of them seen just once. The TCR was taken from a human donor in good health (CMV status not recorded). Some clones in this sample may be carry-over from other donors' samples. Sequencing used cultured PBMCs, obtained from culture after CMV antigen stimulation. The chain carries TRBV7-9 and TRBJ1-4; D perhaps matches TRBD1 (5 bases). The CDR3 coding sequence is TGTGCCAGCAGCTTAAGGACCGGGGGGGACGAAAAACTGTTTTTT. Translation gives CASSLRTGGDEKLFF.